This TCR beta chain was sequenced in a study of T cell responses to AZD1222 COVID-19 vaccine. General study findings and limits: Distributed over spike, vaccine-associated CD4 TCRs predominated at 160-218 and 743-854. Donors were largely white British and mainly female; clonal diversity was possibly underestimated. Compared with day 0, the breadth and depth of the Spike-specific TCR repertoire rose significantly after two doses of AZD1222.

TCRdb's copy holds only in-frame clones and misses some; the assay was immunoSEQ multiplex PCR. The sample holds some 150,000 clones; roughly 88% are singletons and the top ten take over 4%. The germline V gene has CDR1 LNHDA and CDR2 SQIVND (reference sequence). The CDR3 is made up of 15 amino acids. V gave up 3 bases and J gave up 2 bases, with 12 bases separating them. Regarding this clone: Its target is unknown.

The rearrangement joins TRBV19 to TRBJ2-3; D could derive from TRBD1 or TRBD2 (5 bases each). The material sequenced was peripheral blood, taken 28 days after the second AZD1222 dose. The receptor was derived from an adult who received the AZD1222 COVID-19 vaccine. The CDR3 is CASSIGTGTTDTQYF. Here the CDR3 DNA reads TGTGCCAGTAGTATCGGAACGGGGACCACAGATACGCAGTATTTT.